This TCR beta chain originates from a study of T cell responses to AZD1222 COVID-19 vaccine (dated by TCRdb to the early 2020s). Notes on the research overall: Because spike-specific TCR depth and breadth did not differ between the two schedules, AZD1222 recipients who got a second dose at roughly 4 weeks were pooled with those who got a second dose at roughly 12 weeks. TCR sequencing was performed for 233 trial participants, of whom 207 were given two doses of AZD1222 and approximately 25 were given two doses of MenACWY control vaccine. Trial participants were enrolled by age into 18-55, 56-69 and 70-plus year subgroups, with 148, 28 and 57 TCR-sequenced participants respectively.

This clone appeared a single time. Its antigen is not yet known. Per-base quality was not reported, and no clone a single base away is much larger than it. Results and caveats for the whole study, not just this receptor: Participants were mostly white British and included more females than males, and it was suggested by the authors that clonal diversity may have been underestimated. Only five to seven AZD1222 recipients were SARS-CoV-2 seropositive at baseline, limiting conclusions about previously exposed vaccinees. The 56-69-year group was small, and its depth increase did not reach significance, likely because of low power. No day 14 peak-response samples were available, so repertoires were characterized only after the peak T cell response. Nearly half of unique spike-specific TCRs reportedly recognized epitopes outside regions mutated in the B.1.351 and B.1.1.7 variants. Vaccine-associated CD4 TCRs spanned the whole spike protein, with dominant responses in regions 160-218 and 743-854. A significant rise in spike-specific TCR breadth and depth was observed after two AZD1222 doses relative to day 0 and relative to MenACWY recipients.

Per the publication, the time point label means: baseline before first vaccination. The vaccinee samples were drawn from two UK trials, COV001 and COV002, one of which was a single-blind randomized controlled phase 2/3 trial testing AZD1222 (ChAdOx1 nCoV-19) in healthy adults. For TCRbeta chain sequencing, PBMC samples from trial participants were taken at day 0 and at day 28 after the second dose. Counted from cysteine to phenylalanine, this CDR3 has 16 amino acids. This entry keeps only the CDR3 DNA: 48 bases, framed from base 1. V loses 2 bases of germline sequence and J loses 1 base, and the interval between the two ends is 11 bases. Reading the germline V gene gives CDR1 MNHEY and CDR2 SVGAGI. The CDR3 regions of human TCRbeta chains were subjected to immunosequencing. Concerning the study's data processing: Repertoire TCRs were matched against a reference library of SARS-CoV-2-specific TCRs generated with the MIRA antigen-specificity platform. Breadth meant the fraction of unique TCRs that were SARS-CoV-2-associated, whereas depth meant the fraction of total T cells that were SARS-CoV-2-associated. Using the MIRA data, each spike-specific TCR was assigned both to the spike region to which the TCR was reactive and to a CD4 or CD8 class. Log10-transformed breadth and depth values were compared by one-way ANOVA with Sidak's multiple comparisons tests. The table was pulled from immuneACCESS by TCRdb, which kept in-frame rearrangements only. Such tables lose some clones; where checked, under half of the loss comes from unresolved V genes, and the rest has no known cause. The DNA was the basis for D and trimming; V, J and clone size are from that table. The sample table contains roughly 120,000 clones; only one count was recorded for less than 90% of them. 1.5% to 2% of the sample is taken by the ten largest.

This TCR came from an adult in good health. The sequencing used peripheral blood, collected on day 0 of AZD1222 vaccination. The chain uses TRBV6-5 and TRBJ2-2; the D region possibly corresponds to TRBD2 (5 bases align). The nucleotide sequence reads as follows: TGTGCCAGCAGTTACGGGCTAGCCGAGAACACCGGGGAGCTGTTTTTT. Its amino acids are CASSYGLAENTGELFF.